The 26 T cell receptor beta chains in this list originate from one sample, sequenced in a study of blood T cell repertoires in COVID-19. Produced via immunoSEQ multiplex PCR; TCRdb's table is partial and in-frame only. The data hold under 50,000 clones, with 85% observed a single time. Sequencing input: peripheral blood. The receptors come from a human donor in a cohort sampled during active COVID-19.

The chain couples TRBV5-1 to TRBJ1-2; possible D gene TRBD1, 6 bases. V was clipped by 4 bases and J by 1 base, with 8 bases between them. This CDR3 contains 13 residues. CDR1 is SGHRS, CDR2 YFSETQ, per germline. The CDR3 coding sequence is TGCGCCAGCAGCGCAGGGGATAACTATGGCTACACCTTC. This sequence encodes CASSAGDNYGYTF.

V usage is TRBV5-4 and J usage is TRBJ1-4, with TRBD1 matching over 11 bases. The CDR3 length is 16 residues. The junction had 8 bases not matched to a gene; V was cut back by 4 bases and J by 6 bases. Germline V gives CDR1 SGHNT, CDR2 YYREEE (reference sequence). For the CDR3, the DNA is TGTGCCAGCAGCCTAACAGAGGGACAGGGGGATGAAAAACTGTTTTTT. Encoded protein: CASSLTEGQGDEKLFF.

This chain joins TRBV29-1 and TRBJ2-1, with D tentatively TRBD2 (6 bases). The CDR3 is 13 amino acids. Trimming removed 1 base at V and 6 bases at J, with 10 bases between. Germline lookup yields CDR1 SQVTM and CDR2 ANQGSEA. The CDR3 coding sequence is TGCAGCGTTGAAGGACTAGTTAGCAATGAGCAGTTCTTC. This codes for CSVEGLVSNEQFF.

CDR3 loop: CASSEEWTVGQKLFF. The CDR3 coding sequence is TGTGCCAGCAGTGAAGAATGGACAGTGGGGCAAAAACTGTTTTTT. V is TRBV2 and J is TRBJ1-4; TRBD1 is a possible D gene (6 bases). Trimming stripped 1 base from V and 9 bases from J, with 15 bases between. CDR3 length equals 15 residues. Per germline, CDR1 SNHLY and CDR2 FYNNEI.

DNA of the CDR3: TGTGCCAGCAGAGATCAGGGGAAGAATGAAAAACTGTTTTTT. Translating it yields CASRDQGKNEKLFF. This chain connects TRBV6-5 to TRBJ1-4, with D possibly TRBD1 on 6 matching bases. This CDR3 spans 14 amino acids. CDR1 and CDR2 (germline): MNHEY, SVGAGI. Trimming cost V 6 bases and J 5 bases, with 13 bases left between them.

This clone was seen a single time. The chain uses TRBV5-1 and TRBJ1-3; D is perhaps TRBD1 (6 bases). Germline assignment: CDR1 SGHRS and CDR2 YFSETQ. V shed 4 bases and J shed 3 bases, with 17 bases lying between them. CDR3 length: 16 residues. The CDR3 DNA sequence: TGCGCCAGCAGCCCTGCCGGGGGGGCTTATGGAAACACCATATATTTT. Protein sequence: CASSPAGGAYGNTIYF.

As DNA, the CDR3 is TGTGCCAGCACCCAGGGAGGCACTAACACTGAAGCTTTCTTT. As protein: CASTQGGTNTEAFF. The V and J genes are TRBV9 and TRBJ1-1; tentative D call: TRBD1 (5 bases). The CDR3 runs 14 residues. Germline V gene data show CDR1 as SGDLS and CDR2 as YYNGEE. V gave up 6 bases and J gave up 2 bases, with 14 bases separating them.

This clone was observed a single time. The V gene is TRBV7-6, the J gene TRBJ1-5; 8 bases are a match to TRBD1. Trimming cost V 4 bases and J 5 bases; bases outside gene matches: 7. This CDR3 comprises 15 residues. CDR1 and CDR2 (germline): SGHVS, FNYEAQ. The CDR3 loop is CASSSRTGRDQPQHF. CDR3 DNA: TGTGCCAGCAGCTCCCGGACAGGGAGGGATCAGCCCCAGCATTTT.

V usage is TRBV6-2 or TRBV6-3 and J usage is TRBJ2-7, with 10 bases matching TRBD2. CDR3 length equals 19 residues. Germline CDR1 and CDR2: MNHEY and SVGEGT. With 2 bases clipped from V and 0 bases from J, the junction kept 13 bases outside the gene matches. The DNA for the CDR3 is TGTGCCAGCAGTTACCCCTCCGCTAGCGGGAGACACTACTCCTACGAGCAGTACTTC. Its translation is CASSYPSASGRHYSYEQYF.

The J gene is TRBJ2-3, the V gene TRBV15; maybe TRBD1 (6 bases). CDR3 length: 13 amino acids. The V end lost 2 bases, the J end lost 4 bases, and 7 bases lay between the germline ends. The germline V gene has CDR1 LNHNV and CDR2 YYDKDF (reference sequence). The CDR3 loop is CATSRRQADTQYF. In DNA, the CDR3 is TGTGCCACCAGCAGAAGACAGGCAGATACGCAGTATTTT. The full variable domain, in which reference TRBV15 and TRBJ2-3 provide the parts outside the CDR3, is DAMVIQNPRYQVTQFGKPVTLSCSQTLNHNVMYWYQQKSSQAPKLLFHYYDKDFNNEADTPDNFQSRRPNTSFCFLDIRSPGLGDTAMYLCATSRRQADTQYFGPGTRLTVL.

Only one count was recorded for this clone. V gene TRBV5-1 combines with J gene TRBJ2-1; D might be TRBD2 (6 bases). CDR1 SGHRS and CDR2 YFSETQ come from the germline V gene. The CDR3 is 15 residues long. V was cut by 4 bases and J by 4 bases, with 15 bases left in between. CDR3 in DNA: TGCGCCAGCAGCCCGTCCGCGGGACTTTACAATGAGCAGTTCTTC. Translated, it gives CASSPSAGLYNEQFF.

The chain couples TRBV25-1 to TRBJ1-1; 7 bases are a match to TRBD1. Germline V gives CDR1 MGHDK, CDR2 SYGVNS. Unmatched junction bases numbered 5, after V lost 6 bases and J lost 1 base. The CDR3 has 14 amino acids. DNA for the CDR3: TGTGCCAGCAGGTGGACAGGACCGAACACTGAAGCTTTCTTT. This sequence encodes CASRWTGPNTEAFF.

This chain links TRBV19 with TRBJ1-2, with D hard to call. The CDR3 length is 14 residues. The V and J ends lost 5 bases and 7 bases respectively, with 17 bases between them. Germline V gene data show CDR1 as LNHDA and CDR2 as SQIVND (reference sequence). The CDR3 sequence is CASSATSLLGGYTF. The CDR3 coding sequence is TGTGCCAGTAGTGCAACGTCCCTTCTCGGTGGCTACACCTTC.

The chain uses TRBV6-1 and TRBJ1-4; 9 bases match TRBD1. Germline trimming cut 3 bases from V and 6 bases from J; bases unmatched to any gene: 5. This CDR3 spans 15 amino acids. CDR1 is MNHNS, CDR2 SASEGT, per germline. Here the CDR3 DNA reads TGTGCCAGCAGTGACACCGGGACAGGGTATGAAAAACTGTTTTTT. Its protein product is CASSDTGTGYEKLFF.

The chain joins TRBV12-5 to TRBJ2-3, with D possibly matching TRBD2 (6 bases). Per the germline V gene, CDR1 is LGHNT and CDR2 is FRNRAP. This CDR3 comprises 13 residues. V lost 7 bases to trimming and J lost 4 bases, with 12 bases between them. The CDR3, as DNA: TGTGCTAGTGAAAAGTGGGGGGCAGATACGCAGTATTTT. Encoded protein: CASEKWGADTQYF.

The V gene is TRBV5-1, the J gene TRBJ2-2; TRBD2 matches 7 bases. The CDR3 consists of 17 residues. The V gene end was trimmed by 3 bases and the J gene end by 1 base; junction bases not matched to a gene: 9. In germline, CDR1 is SGHRS, CDR2 YFSETQ. CDR3 sequence (DNA): TGCGCCAGCAGCTCCCCTCGGGGAGGGAAGAACACCGGGGAGCTGTTTTTT. This codes for CASSSPRGGKNTGELFF.

This rearrangement joins TRBV29-1 to TRBJ2-6; 11 nucleotides line up with TRBD1. The CDR3 contains 16 residues. V gave up 6 bases and J gave up 2 bases; unmatched junction bases: 6. Germline V gene sequence: CDR1 SQVTM, CDR2 ANQGSEA. CDR3 region: CSVGTGGMAGANVLTF. CDR3 sequence (DNA): TGCAGCGTAGGGACAGGGGGGATGGCTGGGGCCAACGTCCTGACTTTC. Combining the CDR3 with reference TRBV29-1 and TRBJ2-6 gives the whole variable domain SAVISQKPSRDICQRGTSLTIQCQVDSQVTMMFWYRQQPGQSLTLIATANQGSEATYESGFVIDKFPISRPNLTFSTLTVSNMSPEDSSIYLCSVGTGGMAGANVLTFGAGSRLTVL.

This chain joins TRBV7-8 and TRBJ2-1; the match to TRBD2 covers 10 bases. Germline V gene data show CDR1 as SGHVS and CDR2 as FQNEAQ. Losses at the gene ends were 5 bases for V and 5 bases for J; bases not matched to a gene: 9. The length of the CDR3 is 16 residues. The CDR3 sequence: CASSTLAGVTNNEQFF. DNA for the CDR3: TGTGCCAGCAGCACCCTAGCGGGAGTCACCAACAATGAGCAGTTCTTC.

The rearrangement joins TRBV27 to TRBJ2-1; 12 bases are a match to TRBD2. CDR3 length equals 15 residues. Germline loops: CDR1 MNHEY, CDR2 SMNVEV (reference sequence). V shed 5 bases and J 15 bases; nucleotides not matched to a gene: 14. CDR3 nucleotide sequence: TGTGCCAGCAGTCCCAGGACTAGCGGGAACGGTGGTAGGTTCTTC. This encodes CASSPRTSGNGGRFF.

CDR3 in DNA: TGCGCCAGCAGCCAAGAAGGTCGGACAGGGAATGGCACCGGGGAGCTGTTTTTT. This sequence encodes CASSQEGRTGNGTGELFF. The chain combines TRBV4-3 with TRBJ2-2; TRBD1 matches 8 bases. The CDR3 extends over 18 amino acids. Germline V lookup: CDR1 LGHNA, CDR2 YSLEER. V dropped 0 bases and J dropped 4; count of bases not matched to a gene: 10.

This sequence joins TRBV2 and TRBJ1-3; no clear D. From germline, CDR1 is SNHLY and CDR2 FYNNEI. Trimming shortened V by 7 bases and J by 2 bases, and 15 bases separated the two germline ends. This CDR3 region has 15 residues. The CDR3 sequence is CASKVNEAAGNTIYF. DNA for the CDR3: TGTGCCAGCAAGGTCAACGAGGCTGCTGGAAACACCATATATTTT. Full variable domain (missing parts from reference TRBV2 and TRBJ1-3): EPEVTQTPSHQVTQMGQEVILRCVPISNHLYFYWYRQILGQKVEFLVSFYNNEISEKSEIFDDQFSVERPDGSNFTLKIRSTKLEDSAMYFCASKVNEAAGNTIYFGEGSWLTVV.

This sequence joins TRBV2 and TRBJ1-1; D may be TRBD1 (6 bases). There are 15 residues in the CDR3. Germline CDR1 is SNHLY and CDR2 is FYNNEI. V shed 0 bases and J shed 5 bases, with 13 bases lying between them. The CDR3 DNA reads TGTGCCAGCAGTGAAGCTTGGGGGCTCCAAACTGAAGCTTTCTTT. Translated, it gives CASSEAWGLQTEAFF.

V gene TRBV29-1 combines with J gene TRBJ1-4; D may be TRBD1 (5 bases). V lost 4 bases, J lost 7 bases, and 16 bases lay in between. Looked up from germline, CDR1 is SQVTM and CDR2 is ANQGSEA. The CDR3 loop spans 14 amino acids. CDR3 region: CSVVVGAIGEKLFF. In nucleotides, the CDR3 is TGCAGCGTTGTGGTTGGGGCGATAGGTGAAAAACTGTTTTTT. The variable domain in full, completed from reference TRBV29-1 and TRBJ1-4, reads SAVISQKPSRDICQRGTSLTIQCQVDSQVTMMFWYRQQPGQSLTLIATANQGSEATYESGFVIDKFPISRPNLTFSTLTVSNMSPEDSSIYLCSVVVGAIGEKLFFGSGTQLSVL.

The chain couples TRBV7-9 to TRBJ2-1; a possible D gene is TRBD2 (5 bases). This CDR3 spans 14 amino acids. V was clipped by 4 bases and J by 3 bases, with 10 bases between them. CDR1 is SEHNR, CDR2 FQNEAQ, per germline (reference sequence). CDR3 sequence (DNA): TGTGCCAGCAGCTCGCTAGCAATCTACAATGAGCAGTTCTTC. It specifies CASSSLAIYNEQFF.

Comment on this clone: One junction end disagrees with the germline gene, perhaps due to a read error. V gene TRBV4-2 combines with J gene TRBJ2-7, with 16 nucleotides matching TRBD2. The CDR3 sequence is 15 residues long. CDR1 is LGHNA and CDR2 is YNFKEQ in the germline V gene. The CDR3, as DNA: TGTGCCAGCAGCCAACGACGCCCGGGACTAGCGGGAGGGCCCTTC. Amino acids: CASSQRRPGLAGGPF.

This clone was counted between two and nine times. This chain joins TRBV25-1 and TRBJ1-3; D gene uncertain. V shed 6 bases and J shed 4 bases, with 13 bases lying between them. The CDR3 spans 14 residues. Germline V CDR1 and CDR2: MGHDK, SYGVNS. The CDR3 protein is CASRETGMGNTIYF. CDR3 nucleotide sequence: TGTGCCAGCAGGGAGACGGGGATGGGAAACACCATATATTTT.